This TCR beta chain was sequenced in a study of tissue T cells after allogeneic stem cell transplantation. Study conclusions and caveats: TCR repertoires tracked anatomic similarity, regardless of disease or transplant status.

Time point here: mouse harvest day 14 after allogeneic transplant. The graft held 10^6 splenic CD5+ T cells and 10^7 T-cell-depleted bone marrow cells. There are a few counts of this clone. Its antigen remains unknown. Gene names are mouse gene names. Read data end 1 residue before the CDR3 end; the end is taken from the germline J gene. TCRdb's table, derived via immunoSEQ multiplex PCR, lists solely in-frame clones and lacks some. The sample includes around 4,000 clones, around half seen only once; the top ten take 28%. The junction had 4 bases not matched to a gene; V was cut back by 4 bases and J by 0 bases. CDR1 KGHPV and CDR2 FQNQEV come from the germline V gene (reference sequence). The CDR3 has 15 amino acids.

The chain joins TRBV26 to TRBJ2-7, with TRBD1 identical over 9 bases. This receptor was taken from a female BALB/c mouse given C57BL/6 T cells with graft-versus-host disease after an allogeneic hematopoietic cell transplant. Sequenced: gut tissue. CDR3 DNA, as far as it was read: TGTGCCAGCAGTCCCGGGACAGGGAGCTCCTATGAACAGTAC. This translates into CASSPGTGSSYEQY. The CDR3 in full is CASSPGTGSSYEQYF.